This T cell receptor (beta chain) was captured by sequencing in a study of blood T cells in healthy people across ages. Study findings and constraints: Because donor CMV status was unknown, expanded clonotype changes were possibly confounded. In older individuals, TCR beta diversity per million T cells was lower, falling roughly linearly with age.

Per germline, CDR1 LGHNA and CDR2 YNFKEQ. Trimming stripped 0 bases from V and 0 bases from J, with 12 bases between. This CDR3 is 17 amino acids long. Roughly 9 milliliters of peripheral blood were drawn from each donor. This clonotype has just a few counts. The antigen is unknown. Primers used in a second PCR of roughly 6 to 12 cycles were a sample-barcoded 5' primer and a J-beta primer mix. TCRdb analysed the 5' RACE reads with MiXCR anew, one entry per CDR3 protein. The sample lists 1.5 million to 2 million distinct CDR3 sequences; roughly 50% were seen once. The V call is TRBV4-2, the J call TRBJ2-4; D uncertain. The source material was blood. The receptor was derived from a woman aged 40 to 50 in good health. CDR3 protein: CASSQDFQTIAKNIQYF. CDR3 DNA sequence: TGTGCCAGCAGCCAAGATTTTCAGACGATAGCCAAAAACATTCAGTACTTC.